The rows below give T cell receptor beta chains drawn from one sample of a study of T cell responses to AZD1222 COVID-19 vaccine. Profiled with immunoSEQ multiplex PCR; TCRdb holds only in-frame clones, not every one. The table has about 180,000 clones, roughly nine tenths seen once; the top ten hold around 2.6%. This specimen was peripheral blood, taken on day 0 of AZD1222 vaccination. Receptors originate from an adult in good health. Each CDR3 is given with its conserved first and last residue. Each record gives: V gene, D gene, CDR3 length, clone size, J gene, CDR3 DNA, CDR3 protein. The D gene is left open where the match is weak. Clone size, where shown, is once, few, many, or a class for clones that have expanded.

v_gene: TRBV11-3
d_gene: TRBD2
len: 13
abundance: -
j_gene: TRBJ2-5
CDR3nt: TGTGCCAGCAGCCCGGGACTAGCGGAGACCCAGTACTTC
CDR3aa: CASSPGLAETQYF

v_gene: TRBV19
d_gene: -
len: 15
abundance: -
j_gene: TRBJ1-5
CDR3nt: TGTGCCAGTAGTATAGCAGCCACCCCCAATCAGCCCCAGCATTTT
CDR3aa: CASSIAATPNQPQHF

v_gene: TRBV27
d_gene: TRBD1
len: 16
abundance: -
j_gene: TRBJ2-5
CDR3nt: TGTGCCAGCAGTCTACGGAGGACAGGGGGAGTGGAGACCCAGTACTTC
CDR3aa: CASSLRRTGGVETQYF

v_gene: TRBV27
d_gene: -
len: 15
abundance: -
j_gene: TRBJ2-1
CDR3nt: TGTGCCAGCAGTCCCGACGCCCAGGGGTACAATGAGCAGTTCTTC
CDR3aa: CASSPDAQGYNEQFF

v_gene: TRBV12-3/TRBV12-4
d_gene: TRBD1
len: 13
abundance: -
j_gene: TRBJ1-5
CDR3nt: TGTGCCAGCAGTGGGACAGGGAATCAGCCCCAGCATTTT
CDR3aa: CASSGTGNQPQHF

v_gene: TRBV2
d_gene: -
len: 14
abundance: once
j_gene: TRBJ1-2
CDR3nt: TGTGCCAGCAGTCCCGAACAGGGTAGCTATGGCTACACCTTC
CDR3aa: CASSPEQGSYGYTF

v_gene: TRBV4-1
d_gene: TRBD2
len: 17
abundance: -
j_gene: TRBJ2-7
CDR3nt: TGCGCCAGCAGCCAAGCTGGGGGACTAGCGGGAGTTTACGAGCAGTACTTC
CDR3aa: CASSQAGGLAGVYEQYF

v_gene: TRBV27
d_gene: -
len: 12
abundance: -
j_gene: TRBJ1-2
CDR3nt: TGTGCCAGCAGTTTTGGGGGGGTGGGCTACACCTTC
CDR3aa: CASSFGGVGYTF

v_gene: TRBV15
d_gene: -
len: 15
abundance: once
j_gene: TRBJ1-2
CDR3nt: TGTGCCACCAGCAGAGGGGAAGGGAATAGCTATGGCTACACCTTC
CDR3aa: CATSRGEGNSYGYTF

v_gene: TRBV7-2
d_gene: -
len: 16
abundance: -
j_gene: TRBJ1-1
CDR3nt: TGTGCCAGCAGCCTGTATTTGAGGGGCGCGGGCACTGAAGCTTTCTTT
CDR3aa: CASSLYLRGAGTEAFF

v_gene: TRBV5-4
d_gene: TRBD2
len: 18
abundance: -
j_gene: TRBJ2-7
CDR3nt: TGTGCCAGCAGCCCGGGACTAGCGGGAGTGGGGGCCTCCTACGAGCAGTACTTC
CDR3aa: CASSPGLAGVGASYEQYF

v_gene: TRBV18
d_gene: -
len: 12
abundance: -
j_gene: TRBJ1-1
CDR3nt: TGTGCCAGCTCACTAAAGGGGAATGAAGCTTTCTTT
CDR3aa: CASSLKGNEAFF

v_gene: TRBV28
d_gene: -
len: 14
abundance: -
j_gene: TRBJ2-7
CDR3nt: TGTGCCAGCAGTCCACCGGCAGGGAAGAACGAGCAGTACTTC
CDR3aa: CASSPPAGKNEQYF

v_gene: TRBV15
d_gene: -
len: 16
abundance: -
j_gene: TRBJ2-7
CDR3nt: TGTGCCACCAGAATGGGAGGAGCAAAGGGGGTTTTCGAGCAGTACTTC
CDR3aa: CATRMGGAKGVFEQYF

v_gene: TRBV12-3/TRBV12-4
d_gene: -
len: 12
abundance: -
j_gene: TRBJ1-2
CDR3nt: TGTGCCAGCAGTTCTCTGGGTGCTGGCTACACCTTC
CDR3aa: CASSSLGAGYTF

v_gene: TRBV5-4
d_gene: -
len: 14
abundance: -
j_gene: TRBJ1-2
CDR3nt: TGTGCCAGCAGCTTCGGCCCACAAGACTATGGCTACACCTTC
CDR3aa: CASSFGPQDYGYTF

v_gene: TRBV21-1
d_gene: -
len: 18
abundance: -
j_gene: TRBJ2-1
CDR3nt: TGTGCCAGCAGCAGCGGACAGGGGGCGGGTGGACTAGAAGGTGAGCAGTTCTTC
CDR3aa: CASSSGQGAGGLEGEQFF

v_gene: TRBV11-3
d_gene: TRBD1
len: 14
abundance: -
j_gene: TRBJ2-7
CDR3nt: TGTGCCAGCAGCGAACGGACAGGGGGCGCCAGGCAGTACTTC
CDR3aa: CASSERTGGARQYF

v_gene: TRBV27
d_gene: -
len: 15
abundance: once
j_gene: TRBJ1-1
CDR3nt: TGTGCCAGCAGTTCCCGGACGGCTATGAACACTGAAGCTTTCTTT
CDR3aa: CASSSRTAMNTEAFF

v_gene: TRBV10-2
d_gene: TRBD1
len: 15
abundance: -
j_gene: TRBJ1-6
CDR3nt: TGCGCCAGCAGTGAAATCCGACAGGGGAATTCACCCCTCCACTTT
CDR3aa: CASSEIRQGNSPLHF

v_gene: TRBV18
d_gene: TRBD1
len: 15
abundance: -
j_gene: TRBJ2-2
CDR3nt: TGTGCCAGCTCTCGGAGGGACAGGGCCGCCGGGGAGCTGTTTTTT
CDR3aa: CASSRRDRAAGELFF

v_gene: TRBV5-1
d_gene: -
len: 14
abundance: -
j_gene: TRBJ2-2
CDR3nt: TGCGCCAGCAGCCGTAGCGCTAACACCGGGGAGCTGTTTTTT
CDR3aa: CASSRSANTGELFF

v_gene: TRBV6-5
d_gene: -
len: 16
abundance: -
j_gene: TRBJ2-3
CDR3nt: TGTGCCAGCAGTTACTCTGGAGACAGGGACTTAGCTACGCAGTATTTT
CDR3aa: CASSYSGDRDLATQYF

v_gene: TRBV27
d_gene: -
len: 17
abundance: -
j_gene: TRBJ1-1
CDR3nt: TGTGCCAGCAGTTTGTCTTCCCACGGGTTGAGGTTTACTGAAGCTTTCTTT
CDR3aa: CASSLSSHGLRFTEAFF

v_gene: TRBV5-6
d_gene: -
len: 14
abundance: -
j_gene: TRBJ1-3
CDR3nt: TGTGCCAGCAGACTGGGACGCTATGGAAACACCATATATTTT
CDR3aa: CASRLGRYGNTIYF

v_gene: TRBV5-1
d_gene: -
len: 16
abundance: -
j_gene: TRBJ2-7
CDR3nt: TGCGCCAGCAGCTTGAACTCACAGAAATTCTCCTACGAGCAGTACTTC
CDR3aa: CASSLNSQKFSYEQYF

v_gene: TRBV6-5
d_gene: TRBD1
len: 14
abundance: -
j_gene: TRBJ1-5
CDR3nt: TGTGCCAGCAGCGGACAGGGGTTCAATCAGCCCCAGCATTTT
CDR3aa: CASSGQGFNQPQHF

v_gene: TRBV5-5
d_gene: -
len: 16
abundance: -
j_gene: TRBJ1-1
CDR3nt: TGTGCCAGCAGCTTGGCCAAGGAGGTCATGAACACTGAAGCTTTCTTT
CDR3aa: CASSLAKEVMNTEAFF

v_gene: TRBV30
d_gene: TRBD2
len: 14
abundance: -
j_gene: TRBJ2-1
CDR3nt: TGTGCCTGGAGTGTACCGGGGGGTCTCAATGAGCAGTTCTTC
CDR3aa: CAWSVPGGLNEQFF

v_gene: TRBV7-9
d_gene: TRBD1
len: 14
abundance: -
j_gene: TRBJ1-2
CDR3nt: TGTGCCAGCGGCCCCCAGGGGGCTGGCTATGGCTACACCTTC
CDR3aa: CASGPQGAGYGYTF

v_gene: TRBV9
d_gene: -
len: 13
abundance: few
j_gene: TRBJ1-1
CDR3nt: TGTGCCAGCAGCGTCACTCAGGGGACTGAAGCTTTCTTT
CDR3aa: CASSVTQGTEAFF